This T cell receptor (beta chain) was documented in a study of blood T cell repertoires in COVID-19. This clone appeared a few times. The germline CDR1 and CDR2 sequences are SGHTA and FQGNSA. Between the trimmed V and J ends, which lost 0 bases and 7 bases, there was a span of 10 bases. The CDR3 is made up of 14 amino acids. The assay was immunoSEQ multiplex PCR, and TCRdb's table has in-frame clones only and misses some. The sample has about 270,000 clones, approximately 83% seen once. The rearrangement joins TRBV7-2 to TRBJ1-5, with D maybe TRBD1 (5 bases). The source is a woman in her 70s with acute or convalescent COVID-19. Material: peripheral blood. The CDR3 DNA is TGTGCCAGCAGCTTAGCCGGGGGTGGCCAGCCCCAGCATTTT. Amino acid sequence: CASSLAGGGQPQHF.